The following is a TCR beta chain sequence with its context. What it recognizes is unknown. The germline gene is not matched at one end of the junction; a read error may be the cause. The CDR3 has 11 residues. Germline CDR1 SGHVS, CDR2 FQNEAQ. Uncontrolled infection, other autoimmune disease, pregnancy or lactation disqualified patients from enrolment. In making diagnoses, clinical symptoms, serum thyroxine and TRAb, thyroid ultrasound and orbital computed tomography were all used. The record originates from a study of T cells in Graves' hyperthyroidism and ophthalmopathy. Study-level results: Peripheral blood also featured most of the thyroid clonotypes expanded above 0.001. A 13 V-J model separated ophthalmopathy from stable hyperthyroidism.

Amplification targeted TCR beta CDR3 regions from RNA transcripts. The HTBI primer set was used in a first-round RT-PCR of the TCR CDR3. Using its own MiXCR run on the multiplex PCR reads, TCRdb lists one record per CDR3 protein. The table records 500,000 to 650,000 distinct CDR3 sequences, over 35% of them present only once. Sample: peripheral blood or thyroid tissue (not recorded which). The chain is built from TRBV7-8 and TRBJ2-7, with D maybe TRBD2 (5 bases). This receptor was identified in an adult woman with Graves' disease, either hyperthyroidism or ophthalmopathy (not recorded which). The CDR3 sequence is CASYKAGELYF. CDR3 bases: TGTGCCAGCTACAAGGCCGGGGAGCTGTACTTC. The whole variable domain, filled in from reference TRBV7-8 and TRBJ2-7, reads GAGVSQSPRYKVAKRGQDVALRCDPISGHVSLFWYQQALGQGPEFLTYFQNEAQLDKSGLPSDRFFAERPEGSVSTLKIQRTQQEDSAVYLCASYKAGELYFGPGTRLTVT.